This is a list of T cell receptor beta chains from one sample in a study of OX40 agonist ivuxolimab in advanced cancers. Data came from immunoSEQ multiplex PCR; TCRdb stores just in-frame clones and leaves some out. Here the sample spans 65,000 to 90,000 clones, 75% to 90% being singletons. The source material was CD4+ or CD8+ T cells sorted from blood, sampled in a trial of the OX40 agonist ivuxolimab. The origin of the receptors is an adult with an advanced solid tumor such as melanoma, head and neck, liver or kidney cancer. CDR3s include the opening cysteine and the closing phenylalanine or tryptophan. A D gene is named only where the DNA matches it firmly. Size values are once, few and many counts, or a class for expanded clones, and some rows have none.

J: TRBJ2-5
V: TRBV6-5
size: -
D: -
CDR3: CASSFGHAETQYF
DNA: TGTGCCAGCAGTTTCGGACATGCGGAGACCCAGTACTTC

J: TRBJ1-6
V: TRBV27
size: -
D: -
CDR3: CASTRDDRRDSPLHF
DNA: TGTGCCAGCACCCGGGACGACAGGCGCGATTCACCCCTCCACTTT

J: TRBJ2-7
V: TRBV5-1
size: -
D: TRBD1
CDR3: CASSSWRQGSYEQYF
DNA: TGCGCCAGCAGCTCGTGGAGACAGGGCTCCTACGAGCAGTACTTC

J: TRBJ1-6
V: TRBV30
size: -
D: TRBD1
CDR3: CAWSNRGGSPLHF
DNA: TGTGCCTGGAGTAACAGGGGAGGCTCACCCCTCCACTTT

J: TRBJ2-2
V: TRBV5-4
size: -
D: TRBD1
CDR3: CASSPAKRTGDTGELFF
DNA: TGTGCCAGCAGCCCCGCGAAGCGGACAGGGGACACCGGGGAGCTGTTTTTT

J: TRBJ2-7
V: TRBV30
size: once
D: -
CDR3: CAWSVGPASSYEQYF
DNA: TGTGCCTGGAGTGTAGGTCCCGCTAGCTCCTATGAGCAGTACTTC

J: TRBJ2-5
V: TRBV4-3
size: -
D: TRBD1
CDR3: CASSQEWTGWETQYF
DNA: TGCGCCAGCAGCCAAGAATGGACAGGGTGGGAGACCCAGTACTTC

J: TRBJ1-1
V: TRBV5-1
size: -
D: -
CDR3: CASSFPGLTEAFF
DNA: TGCGCCAGCAGCTTTCCAGGACTCACTGAAGCTTTCTTT

J: TRBJ2-7
V: TRBV2
size: -
D: -
CDR3: CASGSSYEQYF
DNA: TGTGCCAGCGGGAGCTCCTACGAGCAGTACTTC

J: TRBJ2-3
V: TRBV5-4
size: -
D: -
CDR3: CASSSRAVSVTDTQYF
DNA: TGTGCCAGCAGCTCTCGGGCCGTCAGTGTCACAGATACGCAGTATTTT

J: TRBJ2-4
V: TRBV11-2
size: once
D: -
CDR3: CASSSYLPDSPKNIQYF
DNA: TGTGCCAGCAGCTCTTACCTCCCAGACAGCCCCAAAAACATTCAGTACTTC

J: TRBJ1-2
V: TRBV2
size: -
D: -
CDR3: CASKPGQGYGYTF
DNA: TGTGCCAGCAAGCCCGGGCAGGGGTATGGCTACACCTTC

J: TRBJ2-6
V: TRBV25-1
size: -
D: -
CDR3: CASSEQGQWESGANVLTF
DNA: TGTGCCAGCAGTGAACAAGGACAATGGGAGTCTGGGGCCAACGTCCTGACTTTC

J: TRBJ1-4
V: TRBV28
size: once
D: -
CDR3: CASSPPEVATNEKLFF
DNA: TGTGCCAGCAGCCCTCCCGAGGTCGCAACTAATGAAAAACTGTTTTTT

J: TRBJ1-6
V: TRBV20-1
size: -
D: -
CDR3: CSAAGNSPLHF
DNA: TGCAGTGCGGCCGGGAATTCACCCCTCCACTTT

J: TRBJ2-2
V: TRBV11-2
size: -
D: -
CDR3: CASSPFGTGELFF
DNA: TGTGCCAGCAGCCCCTTTGGCACCGGGGAGCTGTTTTTT

J: TRBJ2-7
V: TRBV4-3
size: -
D: -
CDR3: CASSQDGTAEQYF
DNA: TGCGCCAGCAGCCAAGATGGCACAGCCGAGCAGTACTTC

J: TRBJ1-1
V: TRBV5-1
size: -
D: -
CDR3: CASSLEANTEAFF
DNA: TGCGCCAGCAGCTTGGAAGCCAACACTGAAGCTTTCTTT

J: TRBJ1-6
V: TRBV4-2
size: many
D: TRBD1
CDR3: CASSQETGEGDSPLHF
DNA: TGTGCCAGCAGCCAGGAAACAGGGGAAGGTGATTCACCCCTCCACTTT

J: TRBJ1-2
V: TRBV6-1
size: once
D: -
CDR3: CASNSYGYTF
DNA: TGTGCCAGCAACAGCTATGGCTACACCTTC

J: TRBJ1-5
V: TRBV18
size: once
D: TRBD1
CDR3: CASSPQGAQGNQPQHF
DNA: TGTGCCAGCTCACCACAGGGGGCCCAGGGCAATCAGCCCCAGCATTTT

J: TRBJ2-2
V: TRBV28
size: -
D: TRBD1
CDR3: CASRTGTGAGELFF
DNA: TGTGCCAGCCGTACCGGGACAGGGGCCGGGGAGCTGTTTTTT

J: TRBJ2-3
V: TRBV18
size: -
D: TRBD2
CDR3: CASSPDGPSGALSTDTQYF
DNA: TGTGCCAGCTCACCAGATGGCCCTAGCGGGGCTTTAAGCACAGATACGCAGTATTTT

J: TRBJ2-2
V: TRBV5-4
size: -
D: -
CDR3: CATSLQSANTGELFF
DNA: TGTGCCACTTCCCTTCAAAGCGCGAACACCGGGGAGCTGTTTTTT

J: TRBJ2-3
V: TRBV13
size: -
D: TRBD2
CDR3: CASLLAGGLSTDTQYF
DNA: TGTGCCAGCCTACTAGCGGGGGGCCTTAGCACAGATACGCAGTATTTT

J: TRBJ1-5
V: TRBV28
size: -
D: TRBD1
CDR3: CASSVTGGYQPQHF
DNA: TGTGCCAGCAGTGTGACAGGGGGCTATCAGCCCCAGCATTTT

J: TRBJ1-1
V: TRBV28
size: once
D: -
CDR3: CASSFLKGGEAFF
DNA: TGTGCCAGCAGTTTTTTGAAGGGGGGCGAAGCTTTCTTT

J: TRBJ2-3
V: TRBV4-2
size: -
D: -
CDR3: CASSRGSIGGGSDTQYF
DNA: TGTGCCAGCAGCCGAGGGAGTATCGGGGGCGGTTCAGATACGCAGTATTTT

J: TRBJ2-7
V: TRBV10-3
size: -
D: -
CDR3: CAIRSGAYEQYF
DNA: TGTGCCATCAGATCAGGGGCCTACGAGCAGTACTTC

J: TRBJ1-1
V: TRBV5-1
size: -
D: TRBD1
CDR3: CASSGGTGGPEAFF
DNA: TGCGCCAGCAGCGGGGGGACAGGGGGACCTGAAGCTTTCTTT

J: TRBJ2-5
V: TRBV10-2
size: -
D: -
CDR3: CASSGGETQYF
DNA: TGCGCCAGCAGCGGCGGGGAGACCCAGTACTTC

J: TRBJ2-7
V: TRBV28
size: -
D: -
CDR3: CASRGSSSYEQYF
DNA: TGTGCCAGCAGGGGCTCTTCCTCCTACGAGCAGTACTTC

J: TRBJ2-2
V: TRBV6-5
size: -
D: TRBD1
CDR3: CASSRQGWGTRELFF
DNA: TGTGCCAGCAGTCGACAGGGATGGGGCACCAGGGAGCTGTTTTTT

J: TRBJ2-7
V: TRBV7-2
size: -
D: -
CDR3: CASSRARGWEQYF
DNA: TGTGCCAGCAGCCGAGCGAGGGGCTGGGAGCAGTACTTC

J: TRBJ1-6
V: TRBV28
size: -
D: -
CDR3: CASSPMGEGVRSPLHF
DNA: TGTGCCAGCAGTCCTATGGGCGAGGGGGTCAGGTCACCCCTCCACTTT

J: TRBJ2-5
V: TRBV7-9
size: -
D: -
CDR3: CASSLGGLVETQYF
DNA: TGTGCCAGCAGCTTAGGCGGGCTCGTGGAGACCCAGTACTTC

J: TRBJ2-2
V: TRBV6-1
size: once
D: TRBD1
CDR3: CASTRDRANTGELFF
DNA: TGTGCCAGCACGCGGGACAGGGCGAACACCGGGGAGCTGTTTTTT

J: TRBJ1-3
V: TRBV10-3
size: -
D: -
CDR3: CAISDSLNTIYF
DNA: TGTGCCATCAGTGATTCCCTAAACACCATATATTTT

J: TRBJ1-1
V: TRBV28
size: once
D: -
CDR3: CASSLGQGYGTEAFF
DNA: TGTGCCAGCAGTTTAGGGCAGGGGTATGGCACTGAAGCTTTCTTT

J: TRBJ2-5
V: TRBV25-1
size: -
D: -
CDR3: CASSEGWRASQETQYF
DNA: TGTGCCAGCAGTGAGGGGTGGAGGGCGTCCCAAGAGACCCAGTACTTC

J: TRBJ2-5
V: TRBV6-6
size: -
D: -
CDR3: CASRWGRQETQYF
DNA: TGTGCCAGCAGATGGGGGCGGCAAGAGACCCAGTACTTC

J: TRBJ1-5
V: TRBV6-6
size: -
D: TRBD1
CDR3: CASSWGQTQHF
DNA: TGTGCCAGCAGTTGGGGACAGACCCAGCATTTT

J: TRBJ1-1
V: TRBV27
size: -
D: -
CDR3: CASSLRYLNTEAFF
DNA: TGTGCCAGCAGTTTGCGGTACTTGAACACTGAAGCTTTCTTT

J: TRBJ2-2
V: TRBV11-2
size: -
D: TRBD1
CDR3: CASSFSGTGGPGELFF
DNA: TGTGCCAGCAGCTTTTCAGGGACAGGGGGACCCGGGGAGCTGTTTTTT

J: TRBJ1-6
V: TRBV15
size: medium-sized
D: TRBD1
CDR3: CATNNRGSSSPLHF
DNA: TGTGCCACCAACAACAGGGGTTCGAGTTCACCCCTCCACTTT

J: TRBJ2-1
V: TRBV5-1
size: -
D: -
CDR3: CASSKRPGNLAPAANEQFF
DNA: TGCGCCAGCAGTAAACGACCGGGCAACTTAGCTCCAGCCGCTAATGAGCAGTTCTTC

J: TRBJ2-2
V: TRBV11-2
size: -
D: TRBD1
CDR3: CASREITGASGELFF
DNA: TGTGCCAGCAGAGAGATCACAGGGGCGAGCGGGGAGCTGTTTTTT

J: TRBJ1-3
V: TRBV12-5
size: once
D: -
CDR3: CASGSGTNPGNTIYF
DNA: TGTGCTAGTGGTTCAGGAACAAACCCTGGAAACACCATATATTTT

J: TRBJ1-6
V: TRBV14
size: -
D: TRBD1
CDR3: CASSLRGTGISPLHF
DNA: TGTGCCAGCAGCCTCCGGGGGACAGGTATTTCACCCCTCCACTTT

J: TRBJ2-7
V: TRBV6-1
size: -
D: -
CDR3: CASSTTLKDEQYF
DNA: TGTGCCAGCAGTACGACCTTGAAGGACGAGCAGTACTTC

J: TRBJ1-4
V: TRBV10-3
size: -
D: TRBD1
CDR3: CATGTGGTVNTNEKLFF
DNA: TGTGCCACCGGGACAGGGGGGACGGTAAATACTAATGAAAAACTGTTTTTT

J: TRBJ1-3
V: TRBV4-2
size: -
D: TRBD1
CDR3: CASSQIRGPGNTIYF
DNA: TGTGCCAGCAGCCAAATCAGGGGGCCAGGAAACACCATATATTTT

J: TRBJ2-7
V: TRBV5-1
size: -
D: TRBD2
CDR3: CASSLGASSGGNYEQYF
DNA: TGCGCCAGCAGCTTGGGCGCAAGTAGCGGGGGGAACTACGAGCAGTACTTC